This entry is about one T cell receptor beta chain. Its antigen remains unidentified. These data originate in a study of CXCR3-negative and CXCR3-positive naive CD8 T cells. Study-wide points: TRB CDR3s were more hydrophobic in CXCR3-positive than in CXCR3-negative naive cells. Researchers reported similar TRBV-TRBJ usage in naive CXCR3-negative and CXCR3-positive cells, though memory differed.

Via 5' RACE with UMI labels, TRB cDNA libraries were prepared. One entry per CDR3 protein, without DNA, is what TCRdb gives after re-calling the 5' RACE reads. The listing contains some 99,000 distinct CDR3 sequences. Sorting was done in triplicate for each CD8+ T cell subset (about 320,000 cells each). Naive CD8+ T cells showed a CD45RO-CCR7+CD27+CD95- phenotype. The CDR3 covers 12 residues. Germline V gene sequence: CDR1 LGHDT, CDR2 YNNKEL (reference sequence). The TCR was taken from a human donor in good health. Some clones in this sample may be carry-over from other donors' samples. The sequenced material came from naive CXCR3+ CD8+ T cells from blood. Subset indicated: CD45RO-CCR7+CD27+CD95- naive CD8+ T cells expressing CXCR3 (TNR3+). The chain couples TRBV3-1 to TRBJ2-7; TCRdb proposes TRBD1, but this gene call is untestable without DNA. CDR3 sequence reads: CASSRDGNVEYF.